This TCR beta chain was found in a study of human T cells and chemical hapten exposure. Study background: Sensitization employed 2% DPC on approximately 2 cm by approximately 2 cm of upper inner arm skin.

A few counts support this clonotype. Its target is not known. Individual cDNA molecules in this library carried unique molecular identifiers. Per the original methods: Samples ranged from about 20,000 to 700,000 TCRs, with a median of around 100,000. TCRdb analysed the RACE reads with MiXCR anew, one entry per CDR3 protein. The authors' filters were not applied to this entry. The sample carries roughly 180,000 distinct CDR3 sequences, approximately 20% recorded once. The time point is: patch test 1, 2 weeks after DPC sensitization. Noted treatment: therapeutic diphenylcyclopropenone sensitization with weekly scalp DPC. Study findings and constraints: A positive correlation with patch test score was shown by PT1 expanded TCR counts.

This material consisted of whole blood, taken in connection with sensitization to the hapten diphenylcyclopropenone (DPC). The receptor comes from a woman between 50 and 59 years old with alopecia areata. Some clones in this sample may be carry-over from other donors' samples.

The CDR3 nucleotides read TGTGCCAGCAGCTTTGGACCAGGGGGCAATCAGCCCCAGCATTTT. This sequence encodes CASSFGPGGNQPQHF. The chain uses TRBV7-9 and TRBJ1-5; D perhaps matches TRBD1 (6 bases). This CDR3 is built from 15 residues. The V end was cut by 3 bases, the J end by 2 bases, with 11 bases between. CDR1 and CDR2 (germline): SEHNR, FQNEAQ (reference sequence).